This T cell receptor beta chain was recorded in a study of CD4 and CD8 cells across lung adenocarcinoma regions. Germline CDR1 SGHDN, CDR2 FVKESK. This CDR3 region has 15 residues. V shed 0 bases and J shed 0 bases, with 9 bases lying between them. TCRdb used MiXCR to reprocess the PCR reads, holding one entry per CDR3 protein. There are some 23,000 distinct CDR3 sequences in the sample; 50% occur only once, and roughly 50% lies in the top ten. This clonotype appeared many times. The patients had localized lung adenocarcinoma, a non-small cell subtype. The sequence was collected from a male donor with lung adenocarcinoma. The CD4 and CD8 labels of this study may be unreliable. The gene calls are TRBV14 and TRBJ2-7; possible D gene TRBD1, 6 bases. Source material: CD8+ T cells from the center of a lung tumor. The CDR3 here is CASSQEQGISYEQYF. In DNA, the CDR3 is TGTGCCAGCAGCCAAGAGCAGGGGATCTCCTACGAGCAGTACTTC. Full variable domain (rest looked up from reference TRBV14 and TRBJ2-7): EAGVTQFPSHSVIEKGQTVTLRCDPISGHDNLYWYRRVMGKEIKFLLHFVKESKQDESGMPNNRFLAERTGGTYSTLKVQPAELEDSGVYFCASSQEQGISYEQYFGPGTRLTVT.